A single sample is the source of the 8 T cell receptor beta chains below, sequenced in a study of monozygotic twins with cystic fibrosis. Profiled with immunoSEQ multiplex PCR; TCRdb holds only in-frame clones, not every one. The sample has around 14,000 clones, roughly 98% seen once. Source material: blood. These receptors were collected from a girl aged 2-15 years with cystic fibrosis.

The chain carries TRBV10-2 and TRBJ2-7; 7 bases fit TRBD2. V lost 8 bases and J lost 5; bases outside the gene matches: 12. This CDR3 has 14 residues. Looked up from germline, CDR1 is WSHSY and CDR2 is SAAADI. The CDR3 bases are TGCGCCAGCTCCACCGGACTAGTTGTGCACGAGCAGTACTTC. Its translation is CASSTGLVVHEQYF.

The rearrangement links TRBV11-2 to TRBJ2-1, with 8 bases aligning to TRBD2. The CDR3 has 16 residues. CDR1 and CDR2 from the germline V gene are SGHAT and FQNNGV. V shed 5 bases and J 7 bases; nucleotides not matched to a gene: 13. The CDR3 sequence: CASSPRTLAGFNEQFF. DNA for the CDR3: TGTGCCAGCAGCCCCCGGACCTTAGCGGGGTTTAATGAGCAGTTCTTC.

The chain employs TRBV6-6 and TRBJ2-7, with 8 bases matching TRBD2. The germline gives CDR1 MNHNY, CDR2 SVGAGI (reference sequence). Trimming cost V 7 bases and J 5 bases; bases outside gene matches: 4. CDR3 length equals 12 residues. CDR3: CASTNGGDEQYF. The CDR3 bases are TGTGCCAGCACCAACGGGGGGGACGAGCAGTACTTC.

V and J are TRBV9 and TRBJ1-1; D is unresolved. The CDR3 has 14 residues. The germline V gene encodes CDR1 SGDLS and CDR2 YYNGEE. V shed 0 bases and J shed 1 base, with 7 bases lying between them. The CDR3 nucleotides read TGTGCCAGCAGCGTAGGAGGAGAGAACACTGAAGCTTTCTTT. This translates into CASSVGGENTEAFF. The full variable domain, its missing parts supplied by reference TRBV9 and TRBJ1-1, is DSGVTQTPKHLITATGQRVTLRCSPRSGDLSVYWYQQSLDQGLQFLIQYYNGEERAKGNILERFSAQQFPDLHSELNLSSLELGDSALYFCASSVGGENTEAFFGQGTRLTVV.

The chain links TRBV6-5 to TRBJ2-2; D not resolved. This CDR3 is 13 amino acids long. Germline V gene sequence: CDR1 MNHEY, CDR2 SVGAGI. V dropped 2 bases and J dropped 5 bases, with 6 bases sitting between them. The CDR3 sequence: CASSYEGTGELFF. The CDR3 DNA sequence: TGTGCCAGCAGTTACGAAGGAACCGGGGAGCTGTTTTTT.

V gene TRBV29-1 combines with J gene TRBJ2-1; D might be TRBD1 (6 bases). This CDR3 spans 14 amino acids. V lost 5 bases, J lost 4 bases, and 15 bases lay in between. Germline assignment: CDR1 SQVTM and CDR2 ANQGSEA. CDR3 DNA: TGCAGCGTTCTCGGGCAGGGGACATACAATGAGCAGTTCTTC. It specifies CSVLGQGTYNEQFF.

The chain employs TRBV25-1 and TRBJ1-4; D unclear. CDR1 is MGHDK, CDR2 SYGVNS, per germline. This CDR3 is 11 amino acids long. V was trimmed by 9 bases and J by 4 bases, leaving 6 bases between them. The DNA of the CDR3 is TGTGCCAGTCCAGGTAATGAAAAACTGTTTTTT. This codes for CASPGNEKLFF.

V usage is TRBV19 and J usage is TRBJ1-1; possible D gene TRBD1, 5 bases. Deletions cut 5 bases from V and 7 bases from J, with 17 bases between. This CDR3 has 14 residues. Per germline, CDR1 LNHDA and CDR2 SQIVND (reference sequence). This CDR3 is CASSYRTDAYEAFF. CDR3 coding DNA: TGTGCCAGTAGTTACAGGACTGATGCTTATGAAGCTTTCTTT.